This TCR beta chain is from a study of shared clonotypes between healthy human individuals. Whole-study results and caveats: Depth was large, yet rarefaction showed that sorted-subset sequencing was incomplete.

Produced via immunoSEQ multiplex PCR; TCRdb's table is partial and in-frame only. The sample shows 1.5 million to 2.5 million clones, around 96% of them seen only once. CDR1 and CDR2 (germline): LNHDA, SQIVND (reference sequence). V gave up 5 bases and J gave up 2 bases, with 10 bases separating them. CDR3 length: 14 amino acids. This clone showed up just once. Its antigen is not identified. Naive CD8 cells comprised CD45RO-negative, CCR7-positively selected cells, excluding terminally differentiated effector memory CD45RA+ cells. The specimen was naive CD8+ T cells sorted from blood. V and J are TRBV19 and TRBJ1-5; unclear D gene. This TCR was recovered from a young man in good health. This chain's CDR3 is CASSEGERNQPQHF. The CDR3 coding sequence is TGTGCCAGTAGTGAGGGAGAGCGCAATCAGCCCCAGCATTTT.